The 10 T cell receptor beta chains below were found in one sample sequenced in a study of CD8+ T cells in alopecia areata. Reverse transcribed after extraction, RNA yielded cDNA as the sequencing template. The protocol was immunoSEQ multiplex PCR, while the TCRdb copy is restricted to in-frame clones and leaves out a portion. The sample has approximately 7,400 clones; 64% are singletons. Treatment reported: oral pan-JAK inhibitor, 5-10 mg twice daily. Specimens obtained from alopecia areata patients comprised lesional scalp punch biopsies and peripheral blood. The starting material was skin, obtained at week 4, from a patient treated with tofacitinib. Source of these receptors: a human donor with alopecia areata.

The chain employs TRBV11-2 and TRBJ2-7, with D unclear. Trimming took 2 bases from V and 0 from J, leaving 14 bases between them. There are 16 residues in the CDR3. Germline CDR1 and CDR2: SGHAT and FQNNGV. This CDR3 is CASSLSSRRSSYEQYF. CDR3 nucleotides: TGTGCCAGCAGCTTAAGTTCGCGGCGTTCCTCCTACGAGCAGTACTTC.

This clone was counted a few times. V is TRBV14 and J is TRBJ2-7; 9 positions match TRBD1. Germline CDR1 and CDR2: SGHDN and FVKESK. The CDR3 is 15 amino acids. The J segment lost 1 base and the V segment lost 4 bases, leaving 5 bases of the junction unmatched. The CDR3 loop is CASSRTGGGSYEQYF. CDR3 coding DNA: TGTGCCAGCAGCCGCACAGGGGGCGGGTCCTACGAGCAGTACTTC.

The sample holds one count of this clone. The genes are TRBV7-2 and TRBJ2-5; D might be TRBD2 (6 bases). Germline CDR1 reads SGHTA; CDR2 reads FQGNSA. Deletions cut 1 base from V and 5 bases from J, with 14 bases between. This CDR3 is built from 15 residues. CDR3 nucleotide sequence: TGTGCCAGCAGCTTAGGGGGAGGCCAGTTGGAGACCCAGTACTTC. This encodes CASSLGGGQLETQYF.

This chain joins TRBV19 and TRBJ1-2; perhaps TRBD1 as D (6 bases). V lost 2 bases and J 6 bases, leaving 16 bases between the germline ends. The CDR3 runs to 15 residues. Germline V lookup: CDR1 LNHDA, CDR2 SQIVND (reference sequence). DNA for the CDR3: TGTGCCAGTAGTATACACGTACAGGGAGGAGATGGCTACACCTTC. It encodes CASSIHVQGGDGYTF.

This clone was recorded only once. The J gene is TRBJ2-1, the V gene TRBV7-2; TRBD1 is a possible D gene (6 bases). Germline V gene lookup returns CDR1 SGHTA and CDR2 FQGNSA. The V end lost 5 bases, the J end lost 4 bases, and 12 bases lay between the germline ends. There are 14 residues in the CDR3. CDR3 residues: CASSQVQGYNEQFF. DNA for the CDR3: TGTGCCAGCAGCCAGGTACAGGGTTACAATGAGCAGTTCTTC.

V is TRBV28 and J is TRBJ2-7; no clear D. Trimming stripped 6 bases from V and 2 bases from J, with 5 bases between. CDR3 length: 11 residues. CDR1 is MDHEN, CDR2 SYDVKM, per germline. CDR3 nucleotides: TGTGCCAGCAGCGTGCCCTACGAGCAGTACTTC. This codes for CASSVPYEQYF.

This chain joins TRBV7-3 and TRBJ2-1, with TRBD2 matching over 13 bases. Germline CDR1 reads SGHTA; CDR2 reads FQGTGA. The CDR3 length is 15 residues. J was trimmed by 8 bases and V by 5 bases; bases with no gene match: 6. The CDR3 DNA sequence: TGTGCCAGCAGCAAGGGACTAGCGGGGATCGATGAGCAGTTCTTC. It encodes CASSKGLAGIDEQFF.

For the CDR3, the DNA is TGCAGTGCTAGCCGGGACTTCTTT. Amino acid sequence: CSASRDFF. The genes are TRBV20-1 and TRBJ1-1; D is perhaps TRBD1 (5 bases). V lost 3 bases to trimming and J lost 14 bases, with 7 bases between them. CDR1 DFQATT and CDR2 SNEGSKA come from the germline V gene (reference sequence). The CDR3 has 8 residues.

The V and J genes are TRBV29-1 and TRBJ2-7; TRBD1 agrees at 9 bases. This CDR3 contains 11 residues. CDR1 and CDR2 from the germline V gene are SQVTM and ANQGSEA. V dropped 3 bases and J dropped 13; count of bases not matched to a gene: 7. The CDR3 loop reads CSVEGGTGLYF. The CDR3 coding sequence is TGCAGCGTTGAGGGTGGGACAGGGTTATACTTC.

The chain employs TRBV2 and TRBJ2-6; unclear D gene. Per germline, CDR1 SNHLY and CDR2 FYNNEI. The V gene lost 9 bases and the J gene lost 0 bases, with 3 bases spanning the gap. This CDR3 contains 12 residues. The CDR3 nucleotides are TGTGCCAGACTCTCTGGGGCCAACGTCCTGACTTTC. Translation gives CARLSGANVLTF.